This record covers a single T cell receptor beta chain. What it recognizes is unknown. Building of the TCR beta libraries involved iRepertoire HTBI primers and Arm-PCR of CDR3 regions. Each CDR3 protein gets one entry after TCRdb re-called the multiplex PCR reads with MiXCR. This table holds over 400,000 distinct CDR3 sequences, around 13% found once. The sample is drawn from a study of regulatory T cells in long-lasting Graves disease. Whole-study results and caveats: Persistent disease was associated with favored TRBV28 usage and with favored use of TRBJ1-2 and TRBJ2-5.

There are 14 residues in the CDR3. Germline V gene sequence: CDR1 SGHVS, CDR2 FNYEAQ. V lost 2 bases and J lost 4, with 8 bases in between. Time point here: newly diagnosed GD, antithyroid drugs for less than 3 months. With RNA extracted from PBMCs as input, the TCR library was made. These data were also reused for a study on T cells in Graves' hyperthyroidism and ophthalmopathy. That source adds: The TCR CDR3 was amplified in a first-round RT-PCR using the HTBI primer set. Using 13 V-J features, a model discriminated ophthalmopathy from stable hyperthyroidism.

The chain combines TRBV7-6 with TRBJ2-2; D is undetermined. The sample was peripheral blood mononuclear cells (PBMCs), taken at new diagnosis, from a patient treated with antithyroid drugs. The sequence came from a woman in her fifties or sixties with Graves disease. CDR3 bases: TGTGCCAGCAGCTTACTGTCAGCCACCGGGGAGCTGTTTTTT. Its translation: CASSLLSATGELFF.